Ten or more counts support the clone carrying this T cell receptor beta chain. Antigen: not known. The CDR3 consists of 15 residues. With V trimmed by 0 bases and J by 4 bases, 5 bases remained unmatched. Germline CDR1 reads SGDLS; CDR2 reads YYNGEE. RNA transcripts gave rise to amplified TCR beta CDR3 regions. The primer set for the first-round RT-PCR of the TCR CDR3 was HTBI. TCRdb reprocessed the multiplex PCR reads via MiXCR and lists one record per CDR3 protein. Here the sample spans around 520,000 distinct CDR3 sequences, around 15% being singletons. The sample belongs to a study of T cells in Graves' hyperthyroidism and ophthalmopathy. Study-wide results and caveats: A 13 V-J model separated ophthalmopathy from stable hyperthyroidism.

The rearrangement links TRBV9 to TRBJ2-3, with TRBD1 matching over 7 bases. The sequenced sample consisted of blood. This TCR derives from a middle-aged woman with Graves' hyperthyroidism. CDR3 sequence reads: CASSVEQGISDTQYF. The DNA for the CDR3 is TGTGCCAGCAGCGTAGAACAGGGGATCTCAGATACGCAGTATTTT.